Below are 6 T cell receptor beta chains sequenced from a single sample in a study of blood T cell repertoires in COVID-19. Only in-frame clones appear in the TCRdb table, and some are missing; sequencing was by immunoSEQ multiplex PCR. The data show 150,000 to 200,000 clones, with 80% to 90% seen just once and 1.5% to 2% held by the top ten. Sample: peripheral blood. These receptor sequences come from a man between 18 and 35 years old who had recovered from COVID-19.

The chain employs TRBV5-4 and TRBJ2-7, with a tentative D call TRBD2 (6 bases). V lost 2 bases to trimming and J lost 2 bases, with 11 bases between them. This CDR3 comprises 14 residues. Germline-derived CDR1 and CDR2 are SGHNT and YYREEE (reference sequence). The CDR3 nucleotides read TGTGCCAGCAGCTTCGGGAGCGGCACCTACGAGCAGTACTTC. Amino acids: CASSFGSGTYEQYF. Full variable domain (missing parts from reference TRBV5-4 and TRBJ2-7): ETGVTQSPTHLIKTRGQQVTLRCSSQSGHNTVSWYQQALGQGPQFIFQYYREEENGRGNFPPRFSGLQFPNYSSELNVNALELDDSALYLCASSFGSGTYEQYFGPGTRLTVT.

This chain links TRBV9 with TRBJ1-1; 8 bases line up with TRBD1. This CDR3 contains 17 residues. The germline V gene has CDR1 SGDLS and CDR2 YYNGEE. J lost 0 bases, V lost 3 bases, and 10 bases had no gene match. The CDR3 DNA sequence: TGTGCCAGCAGCGCGCCCCGGACAGGGCCAATGAACACTGAAGCTTTCTTT. Translation gives CASSAPRTGPMNTEAFF. Combining the CDR3 with reference TRBV9 and TRBJ1-1 gives the whole variable domain DSGVTQTPKHLITATGQRVTLRCSPRSGDLSVYWYQQSLDQGLQFLIQYYNGEERAKGNILERFSAQQFPDLHSELNLSSLELGDSALYFCASSAPRTGPMNTEAFFGQGTRLTVV.

The chain is built from TRBV19 and TRBJ2-2; TRBD2 matches at 11 bases. This CDR3 region has 17 residues. The germline CDR1 and CDR2 sequences are LNHDA and SQIVND (reference sequence). The V gene end was trimmed by 7 bases and the J gene end by 1 base; junction bases not matched to a gene: 8. CDR3: CASTTGTSGRNTGELFF. The CDR3 nucleotides are TGTGCCAGTACCACTGGGACTAGCGGAAGGAACACCGGGGAGCTGTTTTTT.

The gene calls are TRBV6-2 or TRBV6-3 and TRBJ1-2; no definite D call. The V and J ends lost 3 bases and 8 bases respectively, with 7 bases between them. CDR1 and CDR2 (germline): MNHEY, SVGEGT. The CDR3 consists of 11 residues. The CDR3 DNA sequence: TGTGCCAGCAGTTATAGTTCCGGCTACACCTTC. Amino acids: CASSYSSGYTF.

The J gene is TRBJ1-5, the V gene TRBV19, with 10 nucleotides matching TRBD1. The ends lost 3 bases at V and 6 bases at J; junction bases unmatched: 5. Germline V gives CDR1 LNHDA, CDR2 SQIVND (reference sequence). This CDR3 has 15 amino acids. The CDR3 DNA reads TGTGCCAGTAGTATCTCTCGGACAGGGGGTCAGCCCCAGCATTTT. This translates into CASSISRTGGQPQHF.

This chain uses TRBV7-2 with TRBJ2-1; D possibly corresponds to TRBD1 (6 bases). The V gene lost 3 bases and the J gene lost 9 bases, with 9 bases spanning the gap. The CDR3 has 12 amino acids. Germline-derived CDR1 and CDR2 are SGHTA and FQGNSA. CDR3 in DNA: TGTGCCAGCAGCTTGCAGGGGCTTGAGCAGTTCTTC. Its translation is CASSLQGLEQFF.